The table lists the clone carrying this TCR beta chain with a count of one. Its cognate antigen is unknown. The sample is drawn from a study of OX40 agonist ivuxolimab in advanced cancers. General study points: Among the least clonally expanded were partial responders at 0.1-3.0 mg/kg. Researchers report that CD8+ T cells had, on average, more expanded clones than CD4+. Within 6 weeks, CD4+ and CD8+ blood T cells expanded clonally at 0.1 to 3.0 mg/kg.

The protocol was immunoSEQ multiplex PCR, while the TCRdb copy is restricted to in-frame clones and leaves out a portion. Among around 150,000 clones listed, approximately 94% were seen once. The germline gives CDR1 SEHNR, CDR2 FQNEAQ (reference sequence). This CDR3 region has 13 residues. V dropped 1 base and J dropped 7 bases, with 10 bases sitting between them. This sequence originates from an adult with an advanced solid tumor such as melanoma, head and neck, liver or kidney cancer. The V gene is TRBV7-9, the J gene TRBJ1-1, with D hard to call. This sample comprised CD4+ or CD8+ T cells sorted from blood, obtained in a trial of the OX40 agonist ivuxolimab. The CDR3 DNA reads TGTGCCAGCAGCTTAGAACCCGGGCTTGAAGCTTTCTTT. It specifies CASSLEPGLEAFF.